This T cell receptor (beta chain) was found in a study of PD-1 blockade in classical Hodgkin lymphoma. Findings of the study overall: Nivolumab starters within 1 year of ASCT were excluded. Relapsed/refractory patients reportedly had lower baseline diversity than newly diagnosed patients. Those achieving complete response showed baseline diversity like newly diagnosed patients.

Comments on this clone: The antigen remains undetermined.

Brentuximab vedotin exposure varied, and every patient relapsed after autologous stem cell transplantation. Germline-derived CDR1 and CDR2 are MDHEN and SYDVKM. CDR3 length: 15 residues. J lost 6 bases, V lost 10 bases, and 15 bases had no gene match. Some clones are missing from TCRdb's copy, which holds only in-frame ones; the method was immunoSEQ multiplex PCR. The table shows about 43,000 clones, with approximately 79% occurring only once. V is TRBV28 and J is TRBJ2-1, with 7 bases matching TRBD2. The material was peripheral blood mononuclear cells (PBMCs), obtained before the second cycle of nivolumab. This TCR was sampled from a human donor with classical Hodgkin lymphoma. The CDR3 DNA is TGTGCCATCCTTAAGAGCGGGACTAAACTCAATGAGCAGTTCTTC. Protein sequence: CAILKSGTKLNEQFF. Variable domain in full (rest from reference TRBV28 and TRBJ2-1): DVKVTQSSRYLVKRTGEKVFLECVQDMDHENMFWYRQDPGLGLRLIYFSYDVKMKEKGDIPEGYSVSREKKERFSLILESASTNQTSMYLCAILKSGTKLNEQFFGPGTRLTVL.